The T cell receptor beta chain under discussion was sequenced for a study of T cells in Graves' hyperthyroidism and ophthalmopathy. Study conclusions and caveats: Blood shared most expanded thyroid clonotypes above 0.001. From stable hyperthyroidism, ophthalmopathy was separated by a 13 V-J model.

Uncontrolled infection, other autoimmune disease, pregnancy and lactation each barred patients from inclusion. Diagnosis relied on clinical symptoms, serum thyroxine and TRAb, thyroid ultrasound and orbital computed tomography. This clonotype has more than one count but fewer than ten. The antigen remains undetermined. Germline assignment: CDR1 LNHDA and CDR2 SQIVND (reference sequence). Trimming shortened V by 4 bases and J by 0 bases, and 12 bases separated the two germline ends. This CDR3 spans 15 amino acids. Researchers took RNA transcripts and amplified the TCR beta CDR3 regions from them. Carried out on the TCR CDR3, a first-round RT-PCR used the HTBI primer set. TCRdb reprocessed the multiplex PCR reads via MiXCR and lists one record per CDR3 protein. Of 500,000 to 800,000 distinct CDR3 sequences listed, about 45% are singletons.

The receptor was isolated from an adult man with Graves' disease, either hyperthyroidism or ophthalmopathy (not recorded which). The specimen was peripheral blood or thyroid tissue (not recorded which). The chain employs TRBV19 and TRBJ1-2, with D hard to call. Here the CDR3 reads CASSNQVSANYGYTF. Written as DNA, the CDR3 is TGTGCCAGTAGTAATCAAGTATCAGCTAACTATGGCTACACCTTC. The full variable domain, its missing parts supplied by reference TRBV19 and TRBJ1-2, is DGGITQSPKYLFRKEGQNVTLSCEQNLNHDAMYWYRQDPGQGLRLIYYSQIVNDFQKGDIAEGYSVSREKKESFPLTVTSAQKNPTAFYLCASSNQVSANYGYTFGSGTRLTVV.